The 2 T cell receptor beta chains given below trace back to one sample, sequenced in a study of T cells after posttransplantation cyclophosphamide. The method was immunoSEQ multiplex PCR; TCRdb's version includes in-frame clones alone and lacks a portion of them. The sample holds over 10,000 clones, and no clone turns up only once. Busulfan-fludarabine conditioning, marrow transplant, and cyclophosphamide on days +3 and +4 were administered. Material: PBMCs, obtained after allogeneic stem cell transplant with posttransplant cyclophosphamide. The source of these receptors is a female patient in her forties or fifties who received an allogeneic stem cell transplant from an unrelated donor, was CMV-positive, and had acute GVHD only. Some T cells may be transferred from the graft donor.

This clone was observed at least ten times. The rearrangement joins TRBV5-4 to TRBJ2-1, with 10 nucleotides matching TRBD2. V trimming: 3 bases; J trimming: 2 bases; junction bases outside the gene matches: 5. The CDR3 is 16 amino acids. The germline V gene has CDR1 SGHNT and CDR2 YYREEE (reference sequence). The CDR3 sequence: CASSSLSGGAYNEQFF. The DNA for the CDR3 is TGTGCCAGCAGCTCACTAAGCGGGGGGGCCTACAATGAGCAGTTCTTC.

At least ten counts were recorded for this clone. V usage is TRBV9 and J usage is TRBJ2-1; D is perhaps TRBD2 (5 bases). V dropped 1 base and J dropped 5 bases, with 10 bases sitting between them. CDR1 and CDR2 (germline): SGDLS, YYNGEE. The CDR3 runs 14 residues. The CDR3 spells CASSVSSSDNEQFF. CDR3 sequence (DNA): TGTGCCAGCAGCGTAAGTAGTAGCGACAATGAGCAGTTCTTC.